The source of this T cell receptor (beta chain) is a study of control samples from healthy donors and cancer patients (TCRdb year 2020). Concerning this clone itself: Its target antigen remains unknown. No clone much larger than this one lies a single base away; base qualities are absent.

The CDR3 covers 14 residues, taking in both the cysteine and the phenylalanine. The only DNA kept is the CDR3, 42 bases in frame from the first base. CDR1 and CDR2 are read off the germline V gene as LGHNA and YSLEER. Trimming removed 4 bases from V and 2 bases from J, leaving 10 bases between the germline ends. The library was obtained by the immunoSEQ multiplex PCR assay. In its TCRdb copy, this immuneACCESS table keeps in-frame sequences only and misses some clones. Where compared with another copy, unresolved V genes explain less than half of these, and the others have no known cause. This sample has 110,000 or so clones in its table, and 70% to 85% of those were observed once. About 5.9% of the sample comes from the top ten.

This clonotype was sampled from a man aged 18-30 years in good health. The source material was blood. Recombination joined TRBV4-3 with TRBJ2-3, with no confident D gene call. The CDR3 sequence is CASSPRWDTDTQYF. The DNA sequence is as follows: TGCGCCAGCAGCCCACGTTGGGACACAGATACGCAGTATTTT.